This T cell receptor beta chain was captured by sequencing in a study of PD-1 blockade in classical Hodgkin lymphoma. On this clone itself: Its target is unknown.

Only in-frame clones appear in the TCRdb table, and some are missing; sequencing was by immunoSEQ multiplex PCR. The table has around 100,000 clones, around 89% seen once; the top ten hold 6.5% to 7.5%. Exposure to brentuximab vedotin varied, and each patient had relapsed following autologous stem cell transplantation. Best outcomes ranged across complete response, partial response and progressive disease. Study-level results: Causes of the repertoire differences remain undefined, possibly disease activity or prior therapy.

Germline lookup yields CDR1 SQVTM and CDR2 ANQGSEA. V lost 6 bases and J 4 bases, leaving 16 bases between the germline ends. The CDR3 is made up of 13 amino acids. This receptor was identified in a human donor with classical Hodgkin lymphoma. This material consisted of peripheral blood mononuclear cells (PBMCs), taken before the second cycle of nivolumab. The chain joins TRBV29-1 to TRBJ2-7, with unresolved D. CDR3 coding DNA: TGCAGCGTGATGGCCCTCATGGGGTACGAGCAGTACTTC. It encodes CSVMALMGYEQYF.